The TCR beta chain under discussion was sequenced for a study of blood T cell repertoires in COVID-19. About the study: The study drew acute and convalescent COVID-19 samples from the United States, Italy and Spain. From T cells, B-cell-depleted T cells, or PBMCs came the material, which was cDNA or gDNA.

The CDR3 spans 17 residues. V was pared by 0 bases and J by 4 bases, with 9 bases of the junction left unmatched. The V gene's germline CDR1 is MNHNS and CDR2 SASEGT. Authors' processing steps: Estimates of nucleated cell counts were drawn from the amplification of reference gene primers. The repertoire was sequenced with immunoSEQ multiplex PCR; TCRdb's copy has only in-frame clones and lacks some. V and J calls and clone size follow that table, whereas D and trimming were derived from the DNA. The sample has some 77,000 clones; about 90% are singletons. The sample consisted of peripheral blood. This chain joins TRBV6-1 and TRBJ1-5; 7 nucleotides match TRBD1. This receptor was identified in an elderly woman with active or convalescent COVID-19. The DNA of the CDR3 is TGTGCCAGCAGTGAAGCGAGATGGGAACAGGGGAATCAGCCCCAGCATTTT. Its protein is CASSEARWEQGNQPQHF.